A single TCR beta chain is shown here with its context. Its antigen target is currently unknown. No base quality information exists; no much larger clone differs at one position. All donors were healthy Caucasians. The study also sequenced three unrelated non-twin adults: a male aged 18 to 30, a male aged 50 to 59 and a female aged 50 to 59. Miltenyi CD45RO+ enrichment and human naive T-cell isolation kits were used to isolate memory (CD45RO+) and naive T cells from PBMC. The entry originates in a study of identical twins (dated by TCRdb to the mid-2010s). Study-wide context: TCR alpha and beta repertoires from monozygotic twins, unrelated adults of various ages and cord blood were deep-sequenced to test whether fetal clonotypes persist. To rule out contamination, replicate twin experiments were performed at different times with different library preparation protocols. Here is what the overall study found, with its caveats: Fewer insertions were carried by abundant cord blood beta clonotypes, a similar but weaker trend appeared in young adult naive repertoires, and no such trend appeared in memory repertoires. In beta out-of-frame sequences, excess twin sharing was weaker, because having fewer shared sequences lowered the signal-to-noise ratio. Because the same donors could not be followed over many years, conclusions were based on cross-sectional statistical analysis. Compared with coincidental sharing between unrelated individuals, out-of-frame TCR alpha sequences shared between twins showed an excess of sequences with low generation probability. Recombination models systematically underestimated out-of-frame TCR alpha sharing in monozygotic twins but agreed with sharing between unrelated individuals. Zero-insertion analyses could be partly confounded by invariant T cells such as MAIT and iNKT, though diverse VJ usage argued against such confounding for most clonotypes.

The germline V gene supplies CDR1 MNHEY and CDR2 SVGEGT. V is cut back by 0 bases and J by 0 bases, with 3 bases in the junction unmatched. The CDR3 contains 16 residues, cysteine and phenylalanine counted. The sequence is cut down to CDR3 DNA, 48 bases in frame from base 1. Libraries came from 5' RACE. The sequencer was an Illumina HiSeq 2000. A universal primer binding site was introduced by template switching, and a unique molecular identifier was present in the final cDNA, enabling accurate counting of TCR cDNA molecules. Specific primers in the conserved constant-segment region were used to synthesize first-strand cDNA for the TCR alpha and beta chains. Each cDNA library was double barcoded, with a SMART-Mk sample barcode plus Illumina barcodes, to control for contamination. TruSeq adapter sequences and Illumina sample barcodes were added in two successive PCR steps. TCR alpha and beta cDNA libraries were sequenced on the Illumina HiSeq platform with custom primers. As for how the authors treated the data: Raw reads were processed with MiGEC to extract unique molecular identifiers, and MiXCR was used to determine CDR3 positions. For each individual, recombination models were inferred using an EM algorithm with the repgenHMM and IGoR tools. Shared clonotypes were analyzed with the tcR package in R, and sharing was normalized by the product of cloneset sizes. To study raw recombination without the effects of thymic and clonal selection, out-of-frame nonproductive sequences were analyzed. TCRdb took the public reads, trimmed them with fastp at Q25, ran MiXCR for clone calling and kept in-frame beta chains. Entries that share a CDR3 protein sequence are merged under the most common genes and DNA. TCRdb, not the authors, supplied the V and J calls. For this sample the table gives a few hundred thousand distinct CDR3 sequences, of which about 18% were detected only once. 12% of the sample rests with the top ten.

The receptor comes from a man between 50 and 59 years old in good health. Input material: naive T cells sorted from blood. Read against the paper, the sample's cell subset or site label means: cells isolated with a human naive T-cell isolation kit. The chain is encoded by TRBV6-2 or TRBV6-3 joined to TRBJ2-7; 9 bases in between match TRBD1. Read as DNA, the sequence is TGTGCCAGCAGTTACTCTCCGGGACAGGGCTCCTACGAGCAGTACTTC. Its amino acids are CASSYSPGQGSYEQYF.